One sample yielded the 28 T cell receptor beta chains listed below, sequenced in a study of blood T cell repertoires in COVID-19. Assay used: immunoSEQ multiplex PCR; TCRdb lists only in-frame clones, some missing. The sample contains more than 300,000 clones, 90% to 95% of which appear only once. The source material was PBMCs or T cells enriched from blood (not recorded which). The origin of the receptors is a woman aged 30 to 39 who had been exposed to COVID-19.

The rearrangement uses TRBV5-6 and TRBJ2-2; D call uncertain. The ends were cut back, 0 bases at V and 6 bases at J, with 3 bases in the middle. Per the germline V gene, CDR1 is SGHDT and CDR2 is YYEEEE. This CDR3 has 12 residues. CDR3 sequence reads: CASSLAAGELFF. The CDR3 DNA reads TGTGCCAGCAGCTTGGCGGCCGGGGAGCTGTTTTTT.

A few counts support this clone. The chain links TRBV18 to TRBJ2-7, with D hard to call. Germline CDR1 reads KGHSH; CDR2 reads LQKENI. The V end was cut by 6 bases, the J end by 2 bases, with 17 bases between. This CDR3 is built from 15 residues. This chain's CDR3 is CASSSNNWATYEQYF. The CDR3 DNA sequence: TGTGCCAGCTCGAGTAACAATTGGGCAACCTACGAGCAGTACTTC.

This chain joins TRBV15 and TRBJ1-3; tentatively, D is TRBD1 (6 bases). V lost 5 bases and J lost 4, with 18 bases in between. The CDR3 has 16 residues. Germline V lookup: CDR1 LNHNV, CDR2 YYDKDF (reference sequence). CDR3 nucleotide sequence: TGTGCCACCAGCGACCCCAGGGGCATGGGCGGAAACACCATATATTTT. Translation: CATSDPRGMGGNTIYF.

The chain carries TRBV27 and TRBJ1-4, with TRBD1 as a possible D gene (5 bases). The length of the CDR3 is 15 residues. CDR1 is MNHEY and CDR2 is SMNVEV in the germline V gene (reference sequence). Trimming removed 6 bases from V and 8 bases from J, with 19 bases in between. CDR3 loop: CASRRLDSQAEKLFF. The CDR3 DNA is TGTGCCAGCAGGAGACTCGACAGTCAAGCCGAAAAACTGTTTTTT.

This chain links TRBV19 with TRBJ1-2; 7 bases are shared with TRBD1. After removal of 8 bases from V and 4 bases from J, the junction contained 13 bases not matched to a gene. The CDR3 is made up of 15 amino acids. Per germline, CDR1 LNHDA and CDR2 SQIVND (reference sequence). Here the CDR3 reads CASHTHYRGSYGYTF. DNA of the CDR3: TGTGCCAGTCATACCCATTACAGGGGTTCCTATGGCTACACCTTC.

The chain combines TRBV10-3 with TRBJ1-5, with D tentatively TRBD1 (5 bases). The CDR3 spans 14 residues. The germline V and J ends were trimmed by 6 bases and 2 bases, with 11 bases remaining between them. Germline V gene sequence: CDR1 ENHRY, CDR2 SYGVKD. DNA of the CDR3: TGTGCCATCAGAGGGGTCGGCGGCAATCAGCCCCAGCATTTT. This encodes CAIRGVGGNQPQHF.

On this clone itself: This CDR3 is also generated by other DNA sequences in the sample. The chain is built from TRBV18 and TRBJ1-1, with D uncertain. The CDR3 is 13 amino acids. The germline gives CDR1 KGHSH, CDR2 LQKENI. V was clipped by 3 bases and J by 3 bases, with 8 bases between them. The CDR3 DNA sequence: TGTGCCAGCTCACCCGCCGGGGACACTGAAGCTTTCTTT. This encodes CASSPAGDTEAFF.

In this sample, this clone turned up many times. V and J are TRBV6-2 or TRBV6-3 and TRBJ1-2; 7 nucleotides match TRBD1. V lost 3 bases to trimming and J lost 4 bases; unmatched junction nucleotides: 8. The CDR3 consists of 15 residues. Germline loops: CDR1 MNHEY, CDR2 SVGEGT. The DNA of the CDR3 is TGTGCCAGCAGTTATCGGCGGACAGGAATCTATGGCTACACCTTC. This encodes CASSYRRTGIYGYTF.

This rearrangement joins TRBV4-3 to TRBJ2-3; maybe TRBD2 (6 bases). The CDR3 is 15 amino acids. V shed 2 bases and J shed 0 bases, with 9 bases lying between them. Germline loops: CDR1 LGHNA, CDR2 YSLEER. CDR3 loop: CASSQLAKSTDTQYF. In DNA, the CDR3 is TGCGCCAGCAGCCAACTAGCGAAAAGCACAGATACGCAGTATTTT.

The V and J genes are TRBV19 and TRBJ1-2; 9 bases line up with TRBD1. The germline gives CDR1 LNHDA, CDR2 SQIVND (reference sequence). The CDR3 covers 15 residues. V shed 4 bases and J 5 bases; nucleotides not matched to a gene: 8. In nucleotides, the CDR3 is TGTGCCAGTAGTACTATGGGACAGGGACAATATGGCTACACCTTC. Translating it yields CASSTMGQGQYGYTF.

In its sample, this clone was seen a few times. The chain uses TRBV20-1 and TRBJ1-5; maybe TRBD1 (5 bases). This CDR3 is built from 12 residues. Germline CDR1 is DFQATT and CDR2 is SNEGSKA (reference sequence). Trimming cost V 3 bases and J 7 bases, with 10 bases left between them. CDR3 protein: CSASQGIQPQHF. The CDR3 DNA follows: TGCAGTGCTAGTCAGGGCATCCAGCCCCAGCATTTT.

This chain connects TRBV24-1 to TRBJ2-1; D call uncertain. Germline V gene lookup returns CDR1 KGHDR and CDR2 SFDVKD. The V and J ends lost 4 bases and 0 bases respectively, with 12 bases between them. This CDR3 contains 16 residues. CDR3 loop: CATSDPETSSYNEQFF. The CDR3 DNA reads TGTGCCACCAGTGACCCTGAAACCAGCTCCTACAATGAGCAGTTCTTC.

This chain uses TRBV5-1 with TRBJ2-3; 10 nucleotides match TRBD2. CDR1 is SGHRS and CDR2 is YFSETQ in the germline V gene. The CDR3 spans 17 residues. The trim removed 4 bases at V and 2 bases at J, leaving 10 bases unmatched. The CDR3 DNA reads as TGCGCCAGCAGCCGCCCCCTAGCGGGGGCCGTCACAGATACGCAGTATTTT. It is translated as CASSRPLAGAVTDTQYF.

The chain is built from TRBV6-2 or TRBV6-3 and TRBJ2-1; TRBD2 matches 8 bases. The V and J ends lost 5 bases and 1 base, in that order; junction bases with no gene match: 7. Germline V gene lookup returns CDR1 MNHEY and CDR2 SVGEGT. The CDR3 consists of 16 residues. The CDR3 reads CASSPRGGTSYNEQFF. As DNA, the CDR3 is TGTGCCAGCAGTCCCCGGGGGGGGACGTCCTACAATGAGCAGTTCTTC.

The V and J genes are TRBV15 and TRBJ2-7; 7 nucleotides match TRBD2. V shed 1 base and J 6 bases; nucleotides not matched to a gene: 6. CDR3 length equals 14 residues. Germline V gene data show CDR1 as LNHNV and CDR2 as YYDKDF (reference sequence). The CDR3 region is CATSRVGGVAEQYF. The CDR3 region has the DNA TGTGCCACCAGCAGAGTGGGGGGGGTGGCCGAGCAGTACTTC.

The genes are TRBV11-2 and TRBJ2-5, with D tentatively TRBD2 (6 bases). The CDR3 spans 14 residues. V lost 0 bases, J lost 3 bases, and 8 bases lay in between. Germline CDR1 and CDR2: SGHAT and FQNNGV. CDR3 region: CASSLEAGKETQYF. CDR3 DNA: TGTGCCAGCAGCTTAGAGGCGGGGAAAGAGACCCAGTACTTC.

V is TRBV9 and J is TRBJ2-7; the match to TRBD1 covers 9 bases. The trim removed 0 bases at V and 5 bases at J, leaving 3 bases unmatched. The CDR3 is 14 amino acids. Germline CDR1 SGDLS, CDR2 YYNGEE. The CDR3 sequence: CASSVGGQGNEQYF. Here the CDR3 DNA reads TGTGCCAGCAGCGTAGGGGGACAGGGTAACGAGCAGTACTTC. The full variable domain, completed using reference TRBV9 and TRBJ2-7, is DSGVTQTPKHLITATGQRVTLRCSPRSGDLSVYWYQQSLDQGLQFLIQYYNGEERAKGNILERFSAQQFPDLHSELNLSSLELGDSALYFCASSVGGQGNEQYFGPGTRLTVT.

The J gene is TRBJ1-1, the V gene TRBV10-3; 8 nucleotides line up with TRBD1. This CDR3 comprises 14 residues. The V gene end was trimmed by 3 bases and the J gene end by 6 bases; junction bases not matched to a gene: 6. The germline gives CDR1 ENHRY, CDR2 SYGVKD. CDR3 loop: CAISDRQGRPEAFF. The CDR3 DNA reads TGTGCCATCAGTGATAGACAGGGGCGGCCTGAAGCTTTCTTT.

The CDR3 loop reads CASSLWATGEDGYTF. The DNA of the CDR3 is TGTGCCAGCAGCTTATGGGCGACAGGGGAGGATGGCTACACCTTC. The chain joins TRBV7-8 to TRBJ1-2; TRBD1 matches 8 bases. V trimming: 2 bases; J trimming: 6 bases; junction bases outside the gene matches: 8. CDR1 and CDR2 (germline): SGHVS, FQNEAQ. The length of the CDR3 is 15 residues.

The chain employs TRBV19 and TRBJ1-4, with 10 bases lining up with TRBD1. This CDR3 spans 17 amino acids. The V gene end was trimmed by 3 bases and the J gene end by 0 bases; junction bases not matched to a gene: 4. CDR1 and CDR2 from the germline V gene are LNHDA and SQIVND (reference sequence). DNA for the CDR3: TGTGCCAGTAGTATTCGGACAGGGGGGACAACTAATGAAAAACTGTTTTTT. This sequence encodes CASSIRTGGTTNEKLFF.

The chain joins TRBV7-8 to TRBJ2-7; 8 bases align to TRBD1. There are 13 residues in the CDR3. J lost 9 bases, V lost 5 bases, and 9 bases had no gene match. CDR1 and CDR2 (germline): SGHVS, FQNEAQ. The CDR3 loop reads CASSARTGTAQYF. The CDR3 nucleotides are TGTGCCAGCAGCGCACGGACAGGGACTGCGCAGTACTTC.

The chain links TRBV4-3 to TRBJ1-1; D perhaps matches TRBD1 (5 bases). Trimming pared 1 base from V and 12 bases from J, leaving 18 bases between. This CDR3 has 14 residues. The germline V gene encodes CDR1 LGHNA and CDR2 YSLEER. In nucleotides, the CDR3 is TGCGCCAGCAGCCAAGGCAGGGATTTGGACGGAACTTTCTTT. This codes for CASSQGRDLDGTFF.

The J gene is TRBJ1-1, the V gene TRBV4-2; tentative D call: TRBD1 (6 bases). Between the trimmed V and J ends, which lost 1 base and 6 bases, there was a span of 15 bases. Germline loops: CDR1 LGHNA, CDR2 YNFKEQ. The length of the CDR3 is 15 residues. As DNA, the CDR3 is TGTGCCAGCAGCCAAGCTTACCTGGCAGGGGCTGAAGCTTTCTTT. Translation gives CASSQAYLAGAEAFF.

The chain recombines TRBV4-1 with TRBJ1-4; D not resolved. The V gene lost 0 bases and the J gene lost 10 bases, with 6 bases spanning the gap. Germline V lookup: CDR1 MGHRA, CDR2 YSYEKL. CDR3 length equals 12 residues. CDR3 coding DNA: TGCGCCAGCAGCCAAGAGGTCGGAAAACTGTTTTTT. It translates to CASSQEVGKLFF.

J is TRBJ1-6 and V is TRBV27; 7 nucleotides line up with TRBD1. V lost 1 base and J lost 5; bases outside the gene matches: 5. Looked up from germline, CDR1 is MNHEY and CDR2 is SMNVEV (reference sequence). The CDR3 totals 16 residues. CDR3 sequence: CASSLFRTGNNSPLHF. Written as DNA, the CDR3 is TGTGCCAGCAGTTTATTCCGGACAGGAAATAATTCACCCCTCCACTTT.

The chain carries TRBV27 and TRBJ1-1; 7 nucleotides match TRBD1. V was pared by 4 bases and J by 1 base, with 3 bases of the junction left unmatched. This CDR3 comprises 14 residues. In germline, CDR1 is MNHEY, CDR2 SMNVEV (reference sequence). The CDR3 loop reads CASSYRDRNTEAFF. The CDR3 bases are TGTGCCAGCAGTTACCGGGACAGGAACACTGAAGCTTTCTTT.

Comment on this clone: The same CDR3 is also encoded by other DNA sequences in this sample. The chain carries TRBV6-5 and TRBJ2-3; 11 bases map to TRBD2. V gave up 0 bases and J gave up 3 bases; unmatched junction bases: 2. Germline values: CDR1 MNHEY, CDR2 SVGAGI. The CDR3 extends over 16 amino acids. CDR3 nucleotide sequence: TGTGCCAGCAGTTACTCTAGCGGGGGGGCAACAGATACGCAGTATTTT. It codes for CASSYSSGGATDTQYF.

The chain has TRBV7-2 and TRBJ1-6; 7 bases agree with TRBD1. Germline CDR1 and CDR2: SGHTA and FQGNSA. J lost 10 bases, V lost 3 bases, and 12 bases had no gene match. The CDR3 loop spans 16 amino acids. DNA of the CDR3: TGTGCCAGCAGCTTTGGGGACAGCGGCCGGGGATCACCCCTCCACTTT. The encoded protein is CASSFGDSGRGSPLHF.